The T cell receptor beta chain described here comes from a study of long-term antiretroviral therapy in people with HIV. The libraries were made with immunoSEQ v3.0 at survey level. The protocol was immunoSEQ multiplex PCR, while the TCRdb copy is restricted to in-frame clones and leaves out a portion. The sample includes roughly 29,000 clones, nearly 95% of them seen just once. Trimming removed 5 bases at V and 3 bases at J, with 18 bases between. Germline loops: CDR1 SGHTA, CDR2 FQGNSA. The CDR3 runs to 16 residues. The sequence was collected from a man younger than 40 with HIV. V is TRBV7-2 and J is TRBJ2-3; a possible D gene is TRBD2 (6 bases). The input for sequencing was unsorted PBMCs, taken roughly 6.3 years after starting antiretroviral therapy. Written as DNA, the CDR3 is TGTGCCAGCAGCCCCGAGGAGAGGAGGGCTACAGATACGCAGTATTTT. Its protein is CASSPEERRATDTQYF.